The 6 T cell receptor beta chains below all came from one sample that was sequenced in a study of Ad26.COV2.S vaccination and SARS-CoV-2 variants. Data came from immunoSEQ multiplex PCR; TCRdb stores just in-frame clones and leaves some out. The sample yields 300,000 to 400,000 clones, around 89% seen once. Sample treatment: around 19 received Ad26.COV2.S at low or high dose, single or two shots; five or six received placebo; per-sample allocation not given. Samples were taken on day 63 after the first vaccine or placebo injection. This specimen consisted of peripheral blood, obtained in a trial of Ad26.COV2.S vaccine versus placebo. The receptor set was obtained from a person aged 18 to 59 who received the Ad26.COV2.S COVID-19 vaccine or a placebo.

On this clone itself: The same CDR3 is also encoded by other DNA sequences in this sample. The chain carries TRBV12-3 or TRBV12-4 and TRBJ1-1; unclear D gene. With 2 bases removed from V and 1 base from J, the gap between germline ends came to 5 bases. The CDR3 contains 13 residues. CDR3 DNA: TGTGCCAGCAGTTTACGGGGGAACACTGAAGCTTTCTTT. Protein sequence: CASSLRGNTEAFF.

J is TRBJ2-1 and V is TRBV2; possible D gene TRBD2, 6 bases. This CDR3 has 11 amino acids. Between the trimmed V and J ends, which lost 4 bases and 15 bases, there was a span of 13 bases. CDR1 is SNHLY, CDR2 FYNNEI, per germline. In DNA form, the CDR3 reads TGTGCCAGCAGTGCGGGACTGTCGCCGTTCTTC. Translated, it gives CASSAGLSPFF.

For this clone: Additional DNA sequences in this sample encode the identical CDR3. The chain joins TRBV5-1 to TRBJ1-5; D not resolved. Germline V gene sequence: CDR1 SGHRS, CDR2 YFSETQ. CDR3 length: 13 residues. Trimming removed 2 bases from V and 4 bases from J, with 7 bases in between. CDR3 region: CASSLGVNQPQHF. The DNA for the CDR3 is TGCGCCAGCAGCTTAGGAGTTAATCAGCCCCAGCATTTT.

The chain couples TRBV5-1 to TRBJ2-2; 9 bases are shared with TRBD1. J gave up 2 bases and V 7 bases, and 6 bases lay outside the gene matches. The CDR3 loop spans 15 amino acids. Per germline, CDR1 SGHRS and CDR2 YFSETQ. The CDR3 DNA reads TGCGCCAGCGGACAGGGACAGGGTAACACCGGGGAGCTGTTTTTT. This translates into CASGQGQGNTGELFF.

The chain recombines TRBV6-6 with TRBJ1-2; D remains ambiguous. Trimming stripped 6 bases from V and 8 bases from J, with 13 bases between. The CDR3 runs to 12 residues. Germline-derived CDR1 and CDR2 are MNHNY and SVGAGI (reference sequence). In DNA, the CDR3 is TGTGCCAGCAGGGACGGAGCAACGGGCTACACCTTC. This sequence encodes CASRDGATGYTF.

V is TRBV7-9 and J is TRBJ2-1, with TRBD2 identical over 7 bases. Germline CDR1 SEHNR, CDR2 FQNEAQ (reference sequence). There are 16 residues in the CDR3. After removal of 5 bases from V and 0 bases from J, the junction contained 7 bases not matched to a gene. The CDR3 DNA reads as TGTGCCAGCAGCCCCCCGGGCGGGAGCTCCTACAATGAGCAGTTCTTC. Encoded protein: CASSPPGGSSYNEQFF. Complete variable domain (other parts from reference TRBV7-9 and TRBJ2-1): DTGVSQNPRHKITKRGQNVTFRCDPISEHNRLYWYRQTLGQGPEFLTYFQNEAQLEKSRLLSDRFSAERPKGSFSTLEIQRTEQGDSAMYLCASSPPGGSSYNEQFFGPGTRLTVL.